In its sample, the clone carrying this T cell receptor beta chain was seen once. Donors were grouped by their self-reported clinical history. Two consecutive negative NP/OP PCR tests, clearance, or resolved symptoms defined Cohort 3 recovery. Original data processing: From reference gene primer amplification, estimates of nucleated cell counts were derived. Only in-frame clones appear in the TCRdb table, and some are missing; sequencing was by immunoSEQ multiplex PCR. The V and J calls and clone size were taken over from that table, and D and trimming were inferred from the DNA. The sample yields hundreds of thousands of clones, approximately 90% seen once. The source of the sample is a study of blood T cell repertoires in COVID-19. At the level of the study: Sources were T cells, B-cell-depleted T cells, or PBMCs; the material itself was cDNA or gDNA.

The CDR3 is 17 amino acids. J gave up 4 bases and V 1 base, and 10 bases lay outside the gene matches. Per the germline V gene, CDR1 is MNHEY and CDR2 is SMNVEV (reference sequence). This clonotype was sampled from a man younger than 45 who had recovered from COVID-19. The chain combines TRBV27 with TRBJ2-1; TRBD1 agrees at 7 bases. Sequencing was performed on PBMCs or T cells enriched from blood (not recorded which). CDR3: CASSLLVGTELYNEQFF. Here the CDR3 DNA reads TGTGCCAGCAGTTTATTAGTTGGGACAGAGCTTTACAATGAGCAGTTCTTC.